The present entry profiles one TCR beta chain with its context. The target antigen is unknown. The data derive from a study of cytomegalovirus exposure and HLA in healthy donors. Study observations and caveats: What a later analysis showed was that several of the most significant clusters appeared linked to common viral pathogens.

V lost 6 bases, J lost 2 bases, and 20 bases lay in between. CDR3 size: 16 residues. CDR1 is LNHDA and CDR2 is SQIVND in the germline V gene (reference sequence). It was healthy bone marrow donors who served as donors. The PCR contained 60 Vbeta and 13 Jbeta primers. Measured with immunoSEQ multiplex PCR; TCRdb has only the in-frame clones, and not every one. This table lists some 75,000 clones. The gene calls are TRBV19 and TRBJ2-7; TRBD2 is a possible D gene (7 bases). The sample taken for sequencing was PBMCs. This receptor was taken from a boy between 10 and 17 years old in good health and CMV-seronegative. The DNA for the CDR3 is TGTGCCAGTAGCGCCCGGGGGCTAGCGGCCCCCTACGAGCAGTACTTC. Translating gives CASSARGLAAPYEQYF.